These 30 T cell receptor beta chains originate from one sample sequenced in a study of blood T cell repertoires in COVID-19. Sequencing used immunoSEQ multiplex PCR; TCRdb keeps in-frame clones, though not all of them. The repertoire consists of 130,000 to 150,000 clones, with more than 75% occurring once and the leading ten covering roughly 37%. Sequencing used peripheral blood. Source of these receptors: a man between 45 and 60 years old who had recovered from COVID-19.

This chain joins TRBV14 and TRBJ1-2; 7 bases match TRBD1. The CDR3 length is 14 residues. J was trimmed by 5 bases and V by 6 bases; bases with no gene match: 9. Germline lookup yields CDR1 SGHDN and CDR2 FVKESK. The CDR3 nucleotides read TGTGCCAGCAGACAGTCGACAGGGTTGTATGGCTACACCTTC. This codes for CASRQSTGLYGYTF.

This clone was seen a single time. V is TRBV9 and J is TRBJ2-7; maybe TRBD1 (7 bases). Per the germline V gene, CDR1 is SGDLS and CDR2 is YYNGEE. V was clipped by 2 bases and J by 0 bases, with 12 bases between them. This CDR3 comprises 15 residues. The CDR3 reads CASSVRGDSSYEQYF. In DNA, the CDR3 is TGTGCCAGCAGCGTGCGCGGGGACAGCTCCTACGAGCAGTACTTC.

This chain joins TRBV6-5 and TRBJ1-3; 11 bases match TRBD1. This CDR3 region has 14 residues. V was clipped by 5 bases and J by 6 bases; unmatched bases: 3. Germline CDR1 is MNHEY and CDR2 is SVGAGI. CDR3 bases: TGTGCCAGCAGTATGGGACAGGGGGTAAACACCATATATTTT. Protein: CASSMGQGVNTIYF.

The chain uses TRBV18 and TRBJ1-4; 9 bases fit TRBD1. Germline V gives CDR1 KGHSH, CDR2 LQKENI. This CDR3 contains 14 residues. J gave up 8 bases and V 4 bases, and 5 bases lay outside the gene matches. As DNA, the CDR3 is TGTGCCAGCTCACTCGGACAGGGGAGAGAAAAACTGTTTTTT. Its translation is CASSLGQGREKLFF.

This rearrangement joins TRBV4-1 to TRBJ2-3; TRBD2 matches 13 bases. The germline CDR1 and CDR2 sequences are MGHRA and YSYEKL. V lost 5 bases, J lost 1 base, and 0 bases stayed unmatched. This CDR3 is 15 amino acids long. The CDR3 coding sequence is TGCGCCAGCAGCGGGACTAGCGGGGGCACAGATACGCAGTATTTT. Translated: CASSGTSGGTDTQYF.

V and J are TRBV19 and TRBJ2-1, with D tentatively TRBD1 (8 bases). The CDR3 is 14 amino acids. Germline loops: CDR1 LNHDA, CDR2 SQIVND (reference sequence). With 7 bases removed from V and 4 bases from J, the gap between germline ends came to 14 bases. CDR3 region: CASTTGGGYNEQFF. CDR3 in DNA: TGTGCCAGTACTACAGGGGGAGGGTACAATGAGCAGTTCTTC.

This chain joins TRBV19 and TRBJ1-5; D possibly corresponds to TRBD1 (6 bases). The CDR3 has 18 residues. Per germline, CDR1 LNHDA and CDR2 SQIVND (reference sequence). Trimming took 5 bases from V and 0 from J, leaving 20 bases between them. The CDR3 region is CASSHRARRWDSNQPQHF. In DNA, the CDR3 is TGTGCCAGTAGTCACAGGGCGCGCCGATGGGATAGCAATCAGCCCCAGCATTTT.

The rearrangement links TRBV7-6 to TRBJ1-2; TRBD1 might be the D (6 bases). The V gene lost 2 bases and the J gene lost 4 bases, with 26 bases spanning the gap. Germline values: CDR1 SGHVS, CDR2 FNYEAQ. There are 19 residues in the CDR3. DNA of the CDR3: TGTGCCAGCAGCTTACCCCCTCCCCGAAACTGGGGGCCTGTCTATGGCTACACCTTC. Translating gives CASSLPPPRNWGPVYGYTF.

The V and J genes are TRBV7-7 and TRBJ2-7; D remains unclear. V shed 2 bases and J shed 7 bases, with 12 bases lying between them. The CDR3 sequence is 13 residues long. The germline V gene encodes CDR1 SSHAT and CDR2 FNYEAQ (reference sequence). CDR3 protein: CASSLTQDWEQYF. CDR3 in DNA: TGTGCCAGCAGCTTAACGCAAGACTGGGAGCAGTACTTC. Full variable domain (outside the CDR3, taken from reference TRBV7-7 and TRBJ2-7): GAGVSQSPRYKVTKRGQDVTLRCDPISSHATLYWYQQALGQGPEFLTYFNYEAQPDKSGLPSDRFSAERPEGSISTLTIQRTEQRDSAMYRCASSLTQDWEQYFGPGTRLTVT.

The V and J genes are TRBV5-8 and TRBJ1-5; D is unresolved. The ends were cut back, 4 bases at V and 5 bases at J, with 7 bases in the middle. The CDR3 spans 12 residues. CDR1 SGHTS and CDR2 YDEGEE come from the germline V gene. CDR3 in DNA: TGTGCCAGCAGCCGGAGGTATCAGCCCCAGCATTTT. This sequence encodes CASSRRYQPQHF. Full variable domain (remainder filled in from reference TRBV5-8 and TRBJ1-5): EAGVTQSPTHLIKTRGQQATLRCSPISGHTSVYWYQQALGLGLQFLLWYDEGEERNRGNFPPRFSGRQFPNYSSELNVNALELEDSALYLCASSRRYQPQHFGDGTRLSIL.

The gene calls are TRBV7-8 and TRBJ2-7; D perhaps matches TRBD1 (5 bases). V lost 1 base and J lost 6, with 13 bases in between. The germline V gene has CDR1 SGHVS and CDR2 FQNEAQ. The CDR3 contains 14 residues. The CDR3 is CASSLGDSLFEQYF. In DNA form, the CDR3 reads TGTGCCAGCAGCTTAGGTGACAGCCTCTTCGAGCAGTACTTC.

The chain has TRBV11-3 and TRBJ2-7, with TRBD1 matching over 7 bases. V gave up 4 bases and J gave up 1 base; unmatched junction bases: 13. The germline V gene has CDR1 SGHNT and CDR2 YENEEA. This CDR3 is built from 17 residues. The DNA of the CDR3 is TGTGCCAGCAGCTGGATAGCCGGGACAGCTACATCCTACGAGCAGTACTTC. It specifies CASSWIAGTATSYEQYF. The entire variable domain, with the rest obtained from reference TRBV11-3 and TRBJ2-7, is as follows: EAGVVQSPRYKIIEKKQPVAFWCNPISGHNTLYWYLQNLGQGPELLIRYENEEAVDDSQLPKDRFSAERLKGVDSTLKIQPAELGDSAVYLCASSWIAGTATSYEQYFGPGTRLTVT.

This clone is a singleton in its sample. V is TRBV6-1 and J is TRBJ2-6, with D tentatively TRBD1 (6 bases). The V gene's germline CDR1 is MNHNS and CDR2 SASEGT. V was cut by 6 bases and J by 1 base, with 13 bases left in between. The CDR3 runs 16 residues. CDR3 loop: CASRELTGSGANVLTF. CDR3 DNA sequence: TGTGCCAGCAGGGAATTAACAGGGTCTGGGGCCAACGTCCTGACTTTC.

This chain links TRBV9 with TRBJ1-1; possible D gene TRBD1, 5 bases. The CDR3 extends over 15 amino acids. Per the germline V gene, CDR1 is SGDLS and CDR2 is YYNGEE. Between the trimmed V and J ends, which lost 0 bases and 1 base, there was a span of 10 bases. The CDR3 DNA reads TGTGCCAGCAGCGTAGACCCAGGGCCGAACACTGAAGCTTTCTTT. It translates to CASSVDPGPNTEAFF. The full variable domain, completed using reference TRBV9 and TRBJ1-1, is DSGVTQTPKHLITATGQRVTLRCSPRSGDLSVYWYQQSLDQGLQFLIQYYNGEERAKGNILERFSAQQFPDLHSELNLSSLELGDSALYFCASSVDPGPNTEAFFGQGTRLTVV.

V and J are TRBV11-3 and TRBJ1-2, with D perhaps TRBD1 (5 bases). In germline, CDR1 is SGHNT, CDR2 YENEEA. The CDR3 covers 15 residues. V shed 4 bases and J shed 5 bases, with 17 bases lying between them. CDR3 region: CASSSGQRLNYGYTF. The DNA for the CDR3 is TGTGCCAGCAGCTCAGGACAACGGTTGAATTATGGCTACACCTTC.

The chain's CDR3 is CASSPGRGRTDTQYF. The CDR3 DNA sequence: TGTGCCAGCAGCCCTGGGCGGGGGCGCACAGATACGCAGTATTTT. This rearrangement joins TRBV6-2 or TRBV6-3 to TRBJ2-3, with a tentative D call TRBD2 (7 bases). CDR3 length: 15 residues. Looked up from germline, CDR1 is MNHEY and CDR2 is SVGEGT. The V gene lost 6 bases and the J gene lost 1 base, with 14 bases spanning the gap.

This chain links TRBV7-9 with TRBJ2-7, with 7 bases lining up with TRBD2. Germline CDR1 is SEHNR and CDR2 is FQNEAQ (reference sequence). V gave up 5 bases and J gave up 0 bases; unmatched junction bases: 13. There are 17 residues in the CDR3. The DNA for the CDR3 is TGTGCCAGCAGCCCACGGGGAGGGACTGTTCACTCCTACGAGCAGTACTTC. Amino acid sequence: CASSPRGGTVHSYEQYF.

The chain has TRBV5-5 and TRBJ1-6; 10 bases line up with TRBD1. Germline loops: CDR1 SGHKS, CDR2 YYEKEE (reference sequence). With 3 bases clipped from V and 10 bases from J, the junction kept 4 bases outside the gene matches. This CDR3 contains 14 residues. CDR3 sequence: CASSSGTGASPLHF. CDR3 nucleotide sequence: TGTGCCAGCAGCTCCGGGACAGGGGCATCACCCCTCCACTTT. Full variable domain (missing parts from reference TRBV5-5 and TRBJ1-6): DAGVTQSPTHLIKTRGQQVTLRCSPISGHKSVSWYQQVLGQGPQFIFQYYEKEERGRGNFPDRFSARQFPNYSSELNVNALLLGDSALYLCASSSGTGASPLHFGNGTRLTVT.

The chain employs TRBV6-2 or TRBV6-3 and TRBJ2-2; a weak D match, TRBD1 (6 bases). Germline lookup yields CDR1 MNHEY and CDR2 SVGEGT. V dropped 6 bases and J dropped 7 bases, with 24 bases sitting between them. The CDR3 runs to 17 residues. CDR3 nucleotides: TGTGCCAGCAGCTTTATTTACCGGGACACCGAACGCGGGGAGCTGTTTTTT. Translating it yields CASSFIYRDTERGELFF.

The chain employs TRBV5-6 and TRBJ1-2, with 7 bases aligning to TRBD1. Looked up from germline, CDR1 is SGHDT and CDR2 is YYEEEE. The V and J ends lost 2 bases and 3 bases, in that order; junction bases with no gene match: 7. The length of the CDR3 is 15 residues. The CDR3 loop reads CASSLRGQEDYGYTF. CDR3 nucleotides: TGTGCCAGCAGCTTAAGAGGACAGGAAGACTATGGCTACACCTTC.

This chain connects TRBV4-3 to TRBJ1-1; possible D gene TRBD1, 5 bases. The germline CDR1 and CDR2 sequences are LGHNA and YSLEER. The CDR3 totals 16 residues. Trimming removed 1 base from V and 1 base from J, with 13 bases in between. CDR3 sequence (DNA): TGCGCCAGCAGCCAAGCCGCAGGGTATGGGAACACTGAAGCTTTCTTT. As protein: CASSQAAGYGNTEAFF.

In this sample, this clone turned up a few times. This chain uses TRBV5-1 with TRBJ2-3; 9 nucleotides line up with TRBD1. CDR1 SGHRS and CDR2 YFSETQ come from the germline V gene. The CDR3 length is 15 residues. The V and J ends lost 3 bases and 7 bases, in that order; junction bases with no gene match: 9. The CDR3 DNA is TGCGCCAGCAGCTCGGGACAGGGTGGATTGAATACGCAGTATTTT. Its protein product is CASSSGQGGLNTQYF. The full variable domain, its missing parts supplied by reference TRBV5-1 and TRBJ2-3, is KAGVTQTPRYLIKTRGQQVTLSCSPISGHRSVSWYQQTPGQGLQFLFEYFSETQRNKGNFPGRFSGRQFSNSRSEMNVSTLELGDSALYLCASSSGQGGLNTQYFGPGTRLTVL.

This clone was seen once. For the CDR3, the DNA is TGTGCCAGCAGCCAGGATTCCCGGACTCAGCAGTACTTC. The encoded protein is CASSQDSRTQQYF. The V gene is TRBV3-1 (or the pseudogene TRBV3-2), the J gene TRBJ2-7, with D possibly TRBD2 on 5 matching bases. CDR3 length equals 13 residues. Germline V lookup: CDR1 LGHDT, CDR2 YNNKEL (reference sequence). The V end lost 3 bases, the J end lost 8 bases, and 14 bases lay between the germline ends.

In this sample, this clone turned up once. The chain uses TRBV4-3 and TRBJ2-4; 9 nucleotides line up with TRBD1. The trim removed 1 base at V and 8 bases at J, leaving 6 bases unmatched. This CDR3 has 15 residues. Germline loops: CDR1 LGHNA, CDR2 YSLEER. The CDR3 DNA sequence: TGCGCCAGCAGCCAAGGGGGGACAGGGCTTGACATTCAGTACTTC. Translation gives CASSQGGTGLDIQYF.

A single count supports this clone. One end of the junction varies from germline; a read error may be responsible. V is TRBV6-6 and J is TRBJ1-2; D may be TRBD1 (5 bases). This CDR3 contains 12 residues. Germline CDR1 MNHNY, CDR2 SVGAGI (reference sequence). In DNA form, the CDR3 reads TGTGCCAGCAGTTCTGGTGACAGACCTAACCACTTC. This sequence encodes CASSSGDRPNHF.

The V and J genes are TRBV15 and TRBJ1-4; D is ambiguous. CDR1 and CDR2 (germline): LNHNV, YYDKDF (reference sequence). Trimming removed 0 bases at V and 5 bases at J, with 16 bases between. This CDR3 spans 17 amino acids. CDR3 sequence: CATSRDPRQRGNEKLFF. The CDR3 region has the DNA TGTGCCACCAGCAGAGACCCTCGGCAGAGAGGAAATGAAAAACTGTTTTTT.

The CDR3 DNA reads as TGTGCCACCCGGCCGACAGGTGACAATGAGCAGTTCTTC. It yields the protein CATRPTGDNEQFF. The chain has TRBV10-3 and TRBJ2-1, with D perhaps matching TRBD1 (6 bases). CDR1 ENHRY and CDR2 SYGVKD come from the germline V gene. CDR3 length: 13 residues. Trimming cost V 10 bases and J 5 bases, with 15 bases left between them.

This sequence joins TRBV7-6 and TRBJ2-3; the match to TRBD1 covers 7 bases. The CDR3 loop spans 16 amino acids. CDR1 is SGHVS and CDR2 is FNYEAQ in the germline V gene. V shed 4 bases, J shed 7 bases, and the junction held 14 bases outside the gene matches. In nucleotides, the CDR3 is TGTGCCAGCAGCTCCTCCGGGACAGAGGGTGTATATACGCAGTATTTT. Translation gives CASSSSGTEGVYTQYF. The variable domain in full, with the rest retrieved from reference TRBV7-6 and TRBJ2-3, is GAGVSQSPRYKVTKRGQDVALRCDPISGHVSLYWYRQALGQGPEFLTYFNYEAQQDKSGLPNDRFSAERPEGSISTLTIQRTEQRDSAMYRCASSSSGTEGVYTQYFGPGTRLTVL.

The CDR3 is CASSLRRLLSTDTQYF. The DNA of the CDR3 is TGTGCCAGCAGCTTACGCCGACTACTTAGCACAGATACGCAGTATTTT. The chain recombines TRBV11-2 with TRBJ2-3; D possibly corresponds to TRBD2 (5 bases). Per the germline V gene, CDR1 is SGHAT and CDR2 is FQNNGV. Between the trimmed V and J ends, which lost 2 bases and 0 bases, there was a span of 12 bases. CDR3 length: 16 residues.

The CDR3 region is CARSPGTCQETQYF. CDR3 DNA: TGTGCCAGAAGCCCGGGGACTTGCCAAGAGACCCAGTACTTC. The chain employs TRBV5-3 and TRBJ2-5, with D maybe TRBD2 (6 bases). TRBV5-3 is labeled an ORF, and its function is uncertain. CDR3 length: 14 amino acids. V was cut by 4 bases and J by 1 base, with 11 bases left in between.